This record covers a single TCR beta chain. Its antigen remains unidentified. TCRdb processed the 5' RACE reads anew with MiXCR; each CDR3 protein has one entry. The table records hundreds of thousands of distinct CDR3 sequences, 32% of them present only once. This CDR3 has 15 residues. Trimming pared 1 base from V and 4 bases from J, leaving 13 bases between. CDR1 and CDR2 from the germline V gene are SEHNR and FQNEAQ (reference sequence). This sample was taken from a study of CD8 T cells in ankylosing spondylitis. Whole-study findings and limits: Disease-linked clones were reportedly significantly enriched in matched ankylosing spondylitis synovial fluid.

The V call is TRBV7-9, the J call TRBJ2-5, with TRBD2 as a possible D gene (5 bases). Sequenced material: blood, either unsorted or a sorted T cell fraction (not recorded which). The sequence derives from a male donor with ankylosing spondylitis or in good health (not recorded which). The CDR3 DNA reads TGTGCCAGCAGCTTAGGATACGGACTGGGAGAGACCCAGTACTTC. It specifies CASSLGYGLGETQYF.